This T cell receptor (beta chain) was sequenced for a study of blood T cells in healthy people across ages. Using a J-beta primer mix together with a sample-barcoded 5' primer, a second PCR was run for roughly 7 to 12 cycles. TCRdb re-called the 5' RACE reads with MiXCR, one entry per CDR3 protein. The data contain roughly 1,300,000 distinct CDR3 sequences, approximately 59% of them seen just once; the ten biggest clones take up roughly 7%. This clonotype was picked up a small number of times. CDR1 is MDHEN, CDR2 SYDVKM, per germline. The V gene lost 6 bases and the J gene lost 5 bases, with 6 bases spanning the gap. The CDR3 covers 11 residues.

The chain recombines TRBV28 with TRBJ2-3, with a tentative D call TRBD2 (6 bases). Sample: blood. The sequence came from a man aged 18 to 30 in good health. In DNA form, the CDR3 reads TGTGCCAGCAGGGGGGGAGATACGCAGTATTTT. Protein sequence: CASRGGDTQYF.